Given below is one T cell receptor beta chain in context. The data originate from a study of blood T cell repertoires in COVID-19. Profiling relied on immunoSEQ multiplex PCR, and the TCRdb table lists in-frame clones only, not all of them. Of around 260,000 clones listed, 70% to 90% were seen once; the top ten hold roughly 4.3%. The CDR3 extends over 13 amino acids. Germline CDR1 reads SGHRS; CDR2 reads YFSETQ. Trimming pared 7 bases from V and 4 bases from J, leaving 11 bases between. The sample consisted of PBMCs or T cells enriched from blood (not recorded which). The chain is built from TRBV5-1 and TRBJ1-4; D not certain. This sequence was found in a woman aged 25 to 39 who had recovered from COVID-19. CDR3 in DNA: TGCGCCAGCCGGGATCGGGGTAATGAAAAACTGTTTTTT. Residues: CASRDRGNEKLFF.